Sequencing of this TCR beta chain was carried out in a study of cytotoxic CD8 clonotypes in ibrutinib-treated CLL. Background on the study: Partial response was seen in about 25 patients and complete response in 2; after median 68 months, about 14 stayed remitted, about 12 progressed.

Turning to this clone: Antigen specificity is unknown.

Using immunoSEQ multiplex PCR, the repertoire was profiled, and TCRdb retains in-frame clones only, with some absent. The table has roughly 76,000 clones, about 84% seen once; the top ten hold less than 9%. Findings and limits, study-wide: Baseline-level clonality went beyond age-matched healthy donors and moved in step with circulating CD8+ T-cell counts. Rare overall, public clonotypes shrank or held steady under therapy. Progressing and sustained-remission patients had different sampling times.

The CDR3 totals 15 residues. Losses at the gene ends were 5 bases for V and 1 base for J; bases not matched to a gene: 4. CDR1 is KGHSH and CDR2 is LQKENI in the germline V gene. The genes are TRBV18 and TRBJ1-3; TRBD1 agrees at 8 bases. Material: PBMCs, obtained at disease progression, from a patient treated with ibrutinib. The clonotype originates from a human donor with chronic lymphocytic leukemia. The CDR3, as DNA: TGTGCCAGCTCAGCGACAGGGGAGTCTGGAAACACCATATATTTT. Protein sequence: CASSATGESGNTIYF.